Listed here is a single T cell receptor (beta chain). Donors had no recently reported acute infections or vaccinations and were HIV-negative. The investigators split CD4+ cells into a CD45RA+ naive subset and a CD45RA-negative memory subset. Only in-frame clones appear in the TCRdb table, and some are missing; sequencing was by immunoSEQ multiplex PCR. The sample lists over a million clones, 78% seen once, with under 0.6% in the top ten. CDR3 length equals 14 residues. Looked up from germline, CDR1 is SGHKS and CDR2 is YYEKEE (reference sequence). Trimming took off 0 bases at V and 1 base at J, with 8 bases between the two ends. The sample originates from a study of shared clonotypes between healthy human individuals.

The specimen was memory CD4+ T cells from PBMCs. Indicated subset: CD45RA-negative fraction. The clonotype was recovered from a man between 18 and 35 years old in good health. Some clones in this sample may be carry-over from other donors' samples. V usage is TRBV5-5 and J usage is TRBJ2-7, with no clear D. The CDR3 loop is CASSLAAGSYEQYF. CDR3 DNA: TGTGCCAGCAGCTTGGCGGCAGGTTCCTACGAGCAGTACTTC.